The next 22 T cell receptor beta chains were all read from a single sample in a study of cytomegalovirus exposure and HLA in healthy donors. The PCR ran on 60 Vbeta and 13 Jbeta primers. Profiling relied on immunoSEQ multiplex PCR, and the TCRdb table lists in-frame clones only, not all of them. Of roughly 150,000 clones in the sample, approximately 70% were seen once. Sequencing input: PBMCs. These receptors were obtained from a human donor in good health.

This clone came up a few times. The V and J genes are TRBV7-8 and TRBJ2-1, with 7 bases identical to TRBD2. V gave up 4 bases and J gave up 2 bases; unmatched junction bases: 20. The CDR3 consists of 20 residues. From germline, CDR1 is SGHVS and CDR2 FQNEAQ. CDR3 sequence reads: CASSSDYAGVASGAYNEQFF. As DNA, the CDR3 is TGTGCCAGCAGCTCCGACTATGCCGGGGTGGCTAGCGGAGCCTACAATGAGCAGTTCTTC.

This rearrangement joins TRBV2 to TRBJ2-2; TRBD2 matches 11 bases. The V and J ends lost 6 bases and 8 bases, in that order; junction bases with no gene match: 8. Germline V lookup: CDR1 SNHLY, CDR2 FYNNEI. The CDR3 has 15 residues. DNA of the CDR3: TGTGCCAGCAGCAGACTAGCGGGAAGGAGAGGGGAGCTGTTTTTT. Encoded protein: CASSRLAGRRGELFF.

The chain links TRBV11-3 to TRBJ2-7, with 7 bases identical to TRBD1. The length of the CDR3 is 14 residues. Trimming removed 5 bases from V and 5 bases from J; junction bases left unmatched: 9. In germline, CDR1 is SGHNT, CDR2 YENEEA. CDR3 region: CASSTSGTDNEQYF. CDR3 nucleotide sequence: TGTGCCAGCAGCACCTCCGGGACAGACAACGAGCAGTACTTC.

In nucleotides, the CDR3 is TGTGCCAGCAACTTGAAGAGCAGGGTACCTGTTGTAATGAACACTGAAGCTTTCTTT. It is translated as CASNLKSRVPVVMNTEAFF. The chain links TRBV11-3 to TRBJ1-1; perhaps TRBD1 as D (5 bases). V lost 7 bases to trimming and J lost 0 bases, with 27 bases between them. Germline CDR1 and CDR2: SGHNT and YENEEA. This CDR3 comprises 19 residues. Together with reference TRBV11-3 and TRBJ1-1, the CDR3 gives the full variable domain: EAGVVQSPRYKIIEKKQPVAFWCNPISGHNTLYWYLQNLGQGPELLIRYENEEAVDDSQLPKDRFSAERLKGVDSTLKIQPAELGDSAVYLCASNLKSRVPVVMNTEAFFGQGTRLTVV.

The rearrangement links TRBV25-1 to TRBJ2-7, with TRBD1 matching over 11 bases. CDR3 length equals 16 residues. With V trimmed by 3 bases and J by 2 bases, 6 bases remained unmatched. Germline CDR1 reads MGHDK; CDR2 reads SYGVNS. The CDR3 nucleotides are TGTGCCAGCAGTGAGTCCGGGACAGGGGGGACCTACGAGCAGTACTTC. Its translation: CASSESGTGGTYEQYF.

The V gene is TRBV11-2, the J gene TRBJ2-3; no reliable D call. The V gene lost 5 bases and the J gene lost 5 bases, with 8 bases spanning the gap. Germline V lookup: CDR1 SGHAT, CDR2 FQNNGV. This CDR3 contains 12 residues. The CDR3 nucleotides are TGTGCCAGCAGCCGCTCGGGAGATACGCAGTATTTT. Its translation is CASSRSGDTQYF.

In its sample, this clone was seen a few times. V and J are TRBV7-9 and TRBJ2-3, with TRBD2 identical over 8 bases. The CDR3 length is 15 residues. The J segment lost 4 bases and the V segment lost 1 base, leaving 4 bases of the junction unmatched. CDR1 and CDR2 from the germline V gene are SEHNR and FQNEAQ (reference sequence). The DNA for the CDR3 is TGTGCCAGCAGCTTAGATAGCGGGGCGTCAGATACGCAGTATTTT. Translating it yields CASSLDSGASDTQYF.

The chain couples TRBV4-1 to TRBJ2-2, with 10 bases identical to TRBD2. This CDR3 comprises 15 residues. The junction had 4 bases not matched to a gene; V was cut back by 4 bases and J by 5 bases. The germline V gene encodes CDR1 MGHRA and CDR2 YSYEKL. The CDR3 DNA is TGCGCCAGCAGCCCTAGCGGGAGCGGTACCGGGGAGCTGTTTTTT. Translated: CASSPSGSGTGELFF.

As for this clone: One end of the junction varies from germline; a read error may be responsible. The chain employs TRBV5-4 and TRBJ2-1; TRBD2 is a possible D gene (6 bases). In germline, CDR1 is SGHNT, CDR2 YYREEE (reference sequence). This CDR3 is built from 14 residues. The CDR3 nucleotides are TGTGCCAGCAGCCTCCGGGACTCCGACAATGAGCAGTTCTTC. Translated, it gives CASSLRDSDNEQFF. The entire variable domain, with the rest obtained from reference TRBV5-4 and TRBJ2-1, is as follows: ETGVTQSPTHLIKTRGQQVTLRCSSQSGHNTVSWYQQALGQGPQFIFQYYREEENGRGNFPPRFSGLQFPNYSSELNVNALELDDSALYLCASSLRDSDNEQFFGPGTRLTVL.

The chain couples TRBV10-3 to TRBJ2-5; 8 bases line up with TRBD1. The CDR3 covers 14 residues. The germline V gene encodes CDR1 ENHRY and CDR2 SYGVKD. The junction had 6 bases not matched to a gene; V was cut back by 4 bases and J by 5 bases. CDR3 protein: CAISVDRVGETQYF. The CDR3 DNA reads TGTGCCATCAGTGTGGACAGGGTTGGGGAGACCCAGTACTTC.

V is TRBV6-5 and J is TRBJ1-2; 9 bases match TRBD1. The CDR3 sequence is 13 residues long. Germline V lookup: CDR1 MNHEY, CDR2 SVGAGI. Germline trimming cut 6 bases from V and 5 bases from J; bases unmatched to any gene: 4. Here the CDR3 reads CASRGGTGYGYTF. Here the CDR3 DNA reads TGTGCCAGCAGGGGGGGGACAGGGTATGGCTACACCTTC.

The genes are TRBV27 and TRBJ1-4; D is perhaps TRBD1 (5 bases). From germline, CDR1 is MNHEY and CDR2 SMNVEV (reference sequence). CDR3 length equals 15 residues. Deletions cut 5 bases from V and 5 bases from J, with 15 bases between. This CDR3 is CASSISLRGNEKLFF. For the CDR3, the DNA is TGTGCCAGCAGTATTTCACTAAGGGGCAATGAAAAACTGTTTTTT.

This clone ranks as medium-sized. The genes are TRBV6-4 and TRBJ2-1; 10 bases are a match to TRBD2. The V segment lost 3 bases and the J segment 7 bases; nucleotides outside the gene matches: 6. The V gene's germline CDR1 is MRHNA and CDR2 SNTAGT. There are 15 residues in the CDR3. Here the CDR3 DNA reads TGTGCCAGCAGTGAAAAACTAGCGGGAAATAATGAGCAGTTCTTC. Translating gives CASSEKLAGNNEQFF.

The CDR3 nucleotides read TGTGCCACCAGCAGAGAGAGGGGGACAGCCCGCGAGACCCAGTACTTC. Amino acids: CATSRERGTARETQYF. V usage is TRBV15 and J usage is TRBJ2-5; TRBD1 agrees at 7 bases. There are 16 residues in the CDR3. Germline V gene sequence: CDR1 LNHNV, CDR2 YYDKDF (reference sequence). V trimming: 0 bases; J trimming: 5 bases; junction bases outside the gene matches: 9.

V is TRBV25-1 and J is TRBJ2-1; D may be TRBD1 (5 bases). Germline values: CDR1 MGHDK, CDR2 SYGVNS. The CDR3 runs to 16 residues. V lost 5 bases and J lost 2, with 16 bases in between. The CDR3 protein is CASSSRASGPYNEQFF. The CDR3 bases are TGTGCCAGCAGTTCCAGGGCATCCGGACCCTACAATGAGCAGTTCTTC.

The rearrangement links TRBV10-3 to TRBJ2-7; TRBD2 matches 7 bases. The CDR3 extends over 12 amino acids. Germline V gives CDR1 ENHRY, CDR2 SYGVKD. V dropped 11 bases and J dropped 1; count of bases not matched to a gene: 5. The CDR3 loop is CAASGTSYEQYF. The CDR3 nucleotides are TGTGCCGCGAGCGGGACTTCCTACGAGCAGTACTTC.

The chain employs TRBV19 and TRBJ2-3; the D is unclear. CDR1 is LNHDA and CDR2 is SQIVND in the germline V gene (reference sequence). CDR3 length equals 13 residues. Trimming left V 4 bases short and J 1 base short, with 6 bases between. CDR3 DNA sequence: TGTGCCAGTAGTAGCACAGGCACAGATACGCAGTATTTT. It encodes CASSSTGTDTQYF.

The chain joins TRBV19 to TRBJ1-5, with 7 bases that match TRBD1. The CDR3 is 14 residues long. Per germline, CDR1 LNHDA and CDR2 SQIVND (reference sequence). The V and J ends lost 7 bases and 1 base, in that order; junction bases with no gene match: 4. This chain's CDR3 is CASTTGVSNQPQHF. The CDR3 nucleotides read TGTGCCAGTACCACAGGGGTCAGCAATCAGCCCCAGCATTTT. Full variable domain (rest looked up from reference TRBV19 and TRBJ1-5): DGGITQSPKYLFRKEGQNVTLSCEQNLNHDAMYWYRQDPGQGLRLIYYSQIVNDFQKGDIAEGYSVSREKKESFPLTVTSAQKNPTAFYLCASTTGVSNQPQHFGDGTRLSIL.

The chain has TRBV5-4 and TRBJ2-7; D is possibly TRBD1 (7 bases). The CDR3 spans 15 residues. Germline assignment: CDR1 SGHNT and CDR2 YYREEE (reference sequence). V was trimmed by 0 bases and J by 2 bases, leaving 12 bases between them. The DNA for the CDR3 is TGTGCCAGCAGCTTGGAGGAGGGGGCGGCCTACGAGCAGTACTTC. Encoded protein: CASSLEEGAAYEQYF.

This clone has only one observation. The chain is built from TRBV4-1 and TRBJ2-5, with a tentative D call TRBD1 (6 bases). Germline V gene sequence: CDR1 MGHRA, CDR2 YSYEKL. Trimming left V 4 bases short and J 4 bases short, with 10 bases between. There are 13 residues in the CDR3. Here the CDR3 DNA reads TGCGCCAGCAGCCCACAGGGTGGAGAGACCCAGTACTTC. Its protein is CASSPQGGETQYF.

The chain's CDR3 is CASSLLAGVDTQYF. The CDR3 DNA reads TGTGCCAGCAGTTTACTAGCGGGAGTGGATACGCAGTATTTT. This chain links TRBV28 with TRBJ2-3, with 10 nucleotides matching TRBD2. Germline values: CDR1 MDHEN, CDR2 SYDVKM. The CDR3 consists of 14 residues. V lost 2 bases, J lost 6 bases, and 2 bases stayed unmatched.

This rearrangement joins TRBV15 to TRBJ2-1; a weak D match, TRBD1 (5 bases). Germline assignment: CDR1 LNHNV and CDR2 YYDKDF (reference sequence). This CDR3 comprises 16 residues. The V and J ends lost 3 bases and 2 bases respectively, with 14 bases between them. In DNA form, the CDR3 reads TGTGCCACCAGCAGGGGGCAAGGGGCTACCTACAATGAGCAGTTCTTC. It yields the protein CATSRGQGATYNEQFF.